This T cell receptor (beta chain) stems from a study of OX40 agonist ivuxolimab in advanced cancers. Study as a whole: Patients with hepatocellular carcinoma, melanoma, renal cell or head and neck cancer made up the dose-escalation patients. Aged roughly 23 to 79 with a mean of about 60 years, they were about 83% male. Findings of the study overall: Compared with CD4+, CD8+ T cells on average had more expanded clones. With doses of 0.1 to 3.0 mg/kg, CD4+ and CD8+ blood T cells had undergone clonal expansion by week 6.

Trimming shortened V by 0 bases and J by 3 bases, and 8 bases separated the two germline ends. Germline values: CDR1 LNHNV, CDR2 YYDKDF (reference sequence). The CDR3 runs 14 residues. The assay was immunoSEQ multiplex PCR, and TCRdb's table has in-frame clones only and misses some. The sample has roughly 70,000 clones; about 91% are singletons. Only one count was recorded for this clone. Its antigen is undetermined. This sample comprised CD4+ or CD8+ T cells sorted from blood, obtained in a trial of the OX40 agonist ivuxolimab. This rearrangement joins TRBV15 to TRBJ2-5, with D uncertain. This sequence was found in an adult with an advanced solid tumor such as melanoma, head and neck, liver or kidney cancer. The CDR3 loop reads CATSRDQAKETQYF. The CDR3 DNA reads TGTGCCACCAGCAGAGATCAGGCAAAAGAGACCCAGTACTTC. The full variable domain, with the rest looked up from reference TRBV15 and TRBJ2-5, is DAMVIQNPRYQVTQFGKPVTLSCSQTLNHNVMYWYQQKSSQAPKLLFHYYDKDFNNEADTPDNFQSRRPNTSFCFLDIRSPGLGDTAMYLCATSRDQAKETQYFGPGTRLLVL.